What follows is one T cell receptor (beta chain) and its context. This sample is part of a study of T cell changes during pregnancy in multiple sclerosis. Sequenced by immunoSEQ multiplex PCR; TCRdb stores in-frame clones only, minus some. The sample contains 30,000 to 35,000 clones, about 88% of which appear only once. The CDR3 spans 13 residues. Germline CDR1 and CDR2: SGHRS and YFSETQ. V was cut by 5 bases and J by 7 bases, with 13 bases left in between. The chain combines TRBV5-1 with TRBJ1-3; D is possibly TRBD1 (6 bases). The sequence derives from a female donor in good health, enrolled as a control in a pregnancy study. The sample was CD4+ T cells from peripheral blood mononuclear cells, taken in the second trimester of pregnancy. The CDR3 loop is CASRAQGGNTIYF. The CDR3 DNA sequence: TGCGCCAGCAGAGCACAGGGCGGGAACACCATATATTTT.